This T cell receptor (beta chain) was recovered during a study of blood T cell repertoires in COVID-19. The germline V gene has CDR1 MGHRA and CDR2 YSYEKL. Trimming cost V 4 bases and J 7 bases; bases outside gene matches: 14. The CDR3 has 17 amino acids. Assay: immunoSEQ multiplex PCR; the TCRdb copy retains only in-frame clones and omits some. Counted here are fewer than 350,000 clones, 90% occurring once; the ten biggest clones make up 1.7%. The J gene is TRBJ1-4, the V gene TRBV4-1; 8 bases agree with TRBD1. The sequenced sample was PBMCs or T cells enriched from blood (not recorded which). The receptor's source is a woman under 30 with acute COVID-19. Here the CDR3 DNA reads TGCGCCAGCAGCCTAGGGACAGGCGAGGTTTCGGTTGAAAAACTGTTTTTT. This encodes CASSLGTGEVSVEKLFF.